The rows below give T cell receptor beta chains drawn from one sample of a study of T cell repertoires in cytomegalovirus infection. No antigen has been identified for these receptors. Each CDR3 protein is one row after TCRdb ran MiXCR on the reads. The data contain around 750,000 distinct CDR3 sequences, approximately 29% of them singletons. Sequenced material: cultured CD8+ T cells from PBMCs, taken from culture after CMV antigen stimulation. These receptor sequences come from a human donor in good health (CMV status not recorded). Some clones in this sample may be carry-over from other donors' samples. CDR3s include the opening cysteine and the closing phenylalanine or tryptophan. D genes are given only for firm matches. The size of a clone is reported for some rows only, either as once, few or many, or as a class for expanded clones.

j_call v_call cdr3_length d_call clone_size cdr3_nt cdr3_aa
TRBJ1-1 TRBV13 14 NA many TGTGCCAGCAGCGAGGGACGGCGGAACACTGAAGCTTTCTTT CASSEGRRNTEAFF
TRBJ2-1 TRBV18 16 TRBD1 NA TGTGCCAGCTCACCGGGAGGACAGGGGGTGTACAATGAGCAGTTCTTC CASSPGGQGVYNEQFF
TRBJ2-3 TRBV4-1 17 TRBD2 few TGCGCCAGCAGCCAAGATGGGACCGGGAGGTGGACAGATACGCAGTATTTT CASSQDGTGRWTDTQYF
TRBJ2-5 TRBV24-1 13 NA NA TGTGCCACCAGCGGCCACCAGCAAGAGACCCAGTACTTC CATSGHQQETQYF
TRBJ2-5 TRBV7-2 14 TRBD2 many TGTGCCAGCAGCCCTGGACTAGTGCGAGAGACCCAGTACTTC CASSPGLVRETQYF
TRBJ2-1 TRBV6-5 15 NA few TGTGCCAGCACCCGAGACAGTGCCGACTACAATGAGCAGTTCTTC CASTRDSADYNEQFF
TRBJ1-1 TRBV20-1 13 NA NA TGCAGTGACATACCGACAGGATACACTGAAGCTTTCTTT CSDIPTGYTEAFF
TRBJ2-5 TRBV6-5 12 NA NA TGTGCCAGCAGTTCCTCCCGGGAGACCCAGTACTTC CASSSSRETQYF
TRBJ2-7 TRBV7-2 14 NA NA TGTGCCAGCAGCCCGAATACACGGTCCTACGAGCAGTACTTC CASSPNTRSYEQYF
TRBJ2-2 TRBV7-6 12 NA many TGTGCCAGCAGCCCTCTCACCGGGGAGCTGTTTTTT CASSPLTGELFF
TRBJ1-6 TRBV6-1 15 NA few TGTGCCAGCAGTGGTTTGGACTCCTATAATTCACCCCTCCACTTT CASSGLDSYNSPLHF
TRBJ2-3 TRBV6-6 16 NA NA TGTGCCAGCAGTTACGGGCGGGGAACTAACACAGATACGCAGTATTTT CASSYGRGTNTDTQYF
TRBJ2-7 TRBV7-9 13 NA few TGTGCCAGCAGCTTGGGGGCCCACTACGAGCAGTACTTC CASSLGAHYEQYF
TRBJ1-1 TRBV6-5 15 NA many TGTGCCAGCAGTTACACCTACGACGGGTACACTGAAGCTTTCTTT CASSYTYDGYTEAFF
TRBJ2-1 TRBV15 15 NA few TGTGCCACCAGGGATCCAGACCCCCGGTACAATGAGCAGTTCTTC CATRDPDPRYNEQFF
TRBJ2-1 TRBV5-4 14 TRBD1 NA TGTGCCAGCAGAAGGACAGGGGACCACAATGAGCAGTTCTTC CASRRTGDHNEQFF
TRBJ1-5 TRBV2 16 TRBD1 NA TGTGCCACCGACGACCAGGGACAGGGGGGCATTGGGACCCAGCATTTT CATDDQGQGGIGTQHF
TRBJ1-1 TRBV7-9 13 NA NA TGTGCCAGCAGCTTACCAGGGTGGACTGAAGCTTTCTTT CASSLPGWTEAFF
TRBJ1-1 TRBV27 15 NA NA TGTGCCAGCAGTTTATCGAGGGGGTCGTGGACTGAAGCTTTCTTT CASSLSRGSWTEAFF
TRBJ1-2 TRBV12-3/TRBV12-4 14 NA NA TGTGCCAGCAGTACGGACATTTACGGCTATGGCTACACCTTC CASSTDIYGYGYTF
TRBJ2-5 TRBV28 14 NA NA TGTGCCAGCAGTTTATTTCAACACCAAGAGACCCAGTACTTC CASSLFQHQETQYF
TRBJ2-7 TRBV27 13 NA few TGTGCCAGCGCCCAATTAGGCTCCTACGAGCAGTACTTC CASAQLGSYEQYF
TRBJ1-1 TRBV24-1 12 NA NA TGTGCCACCAGTGCAGGGGTAAGTGAAGCTTTCTTT CATSAGVSEAFF
TRBJ1-1 TRBV12-3/TRBV12-4 16 NA many TGTGCCAGCAGTTTCTACGTTGAGGGGCGCAGAACTGAAGCTTTCTTT CASSFYVEGRRTEAFF
TRBJ2-1 TRBV27 16 NA NA TGTGCCAGCAGTTTATCGGCAGCGTCCTACATCGATGAGCAGTTCTTC CASSLSAASYIDEQFF
TRBJ1-3 TRBV4-3 15 TRBD1 NA TGCGCCAGCAGCCAAGGGACAGGTTACGAAAACACCATATATTTT CASSQGTGYENTIYF
TRBJ2-5 TRBV7-8 16 NA few TGTGCCAGCAGCCTAGGACAGCTCAATATCCAAGAGACCCAGTACTTC CASSLGQLNIQETQYF
TRBJ2-1 TRBV7-6 18 TRBD2 NA TGTGCCAGCAGCTTAGGGGTAGCGGGGGCCCTCTCCTACAATGAGCAGTTCTTC CASSLGVAGALSYNEQFF